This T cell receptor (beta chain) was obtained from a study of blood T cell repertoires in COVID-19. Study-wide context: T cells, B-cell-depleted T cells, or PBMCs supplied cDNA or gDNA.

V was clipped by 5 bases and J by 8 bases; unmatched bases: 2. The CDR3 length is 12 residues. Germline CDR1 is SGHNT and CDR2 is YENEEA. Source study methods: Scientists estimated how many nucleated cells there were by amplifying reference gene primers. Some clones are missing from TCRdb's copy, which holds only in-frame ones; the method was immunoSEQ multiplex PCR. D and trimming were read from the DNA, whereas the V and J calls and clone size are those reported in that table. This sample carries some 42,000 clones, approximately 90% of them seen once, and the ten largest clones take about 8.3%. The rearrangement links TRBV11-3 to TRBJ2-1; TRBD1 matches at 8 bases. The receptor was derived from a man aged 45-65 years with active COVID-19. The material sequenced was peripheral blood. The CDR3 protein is CASSDRGDEQFF. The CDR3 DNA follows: TGTGCCAGCAGCGACAGGGGTGATGAGCAGTTCTTC.